The 3 T cell receptor beta chains in this list originate from one sample, sequenced in a study of blood T cell repertoires in COVID-19. Data came from immunoSEQ multiplex PCR; TCRdb stores just in-frame clones and leaves some out. The sample has some 200,000 clones, 70% to 90% seen once. Sequenced material: peripheral blood. These receptors were collected from a man aged 45-65 years with COVID-19, enrolled during active disease.

The rearrangement uses TRBV10-3 and TRBJ2-1; 8 nucleotides align to TRBD2. After removal of 0 bases from V and 8 bases from J, the junction contained 9 bases not matched to a gene. This CDR3 comprises 16 residues. Germline V lookup: CDR1 ENHRY, CDR2 SYGVKD. DNA for the CDR3: TGTGCCATCAGTGAGTCAAAGGGACTAGTCGGCGATGAGCAGTTCTTC. The encoded protein is CAISESKGLVGDEQFF.

The chain is built from TRBV19 and TRBJ2-7; weak D call: TRBD2 (6 bases). Trimming took off 5 bases at V and 7 bases at J, with 18 bases between the two ends. This CDR3 comprises 14 residues. Germline lookup yields CDR1 LNHDA and CDR2 SQIVND (reference sequence). CDR3 region: CASSVAGGLREQYF. CDR3 nucleotide sequence: TGTGCCAGTAGTGTGGCAGGAGGGCTTCGGGAGCAGTACTTC.

This clone occurred once. This sequence joins TRBV5-1 and TRBJ1-6, with D perhaps matching TRBD1 (5 bases). CDR1 SGHRS and CDR2 YFSETQ come from the germline V gene. The CDR3 is 16 amino acids. Trimming shortened V by 3 bases and J by 4 bases, and 14 bases separated the two germline ends. CDR3 in DNA: TGCGCCAGCAGCTGGAATTCGCGACAGTATAATTCACCCCTCCACTTT. It translates to CASSWNSRQYNSPLHF.